The clone carrying this TCR beta chain occurred many times. What it binds is not known. These data come from a study of identifying expanded T cells in peripheral blood. Study results and caveats: Clone count variance between roughly two-week samples rose with total template count. About 1.3 clones differed between technical replicates, versus approximately 17 and 20 over time.

Some clones are missing from TCRdb's copy, which holds only in-frame ones; the method was immunoSEQ multiplex PCR. There are some 90,000 clones in the sample; more than 75% occur only once, and around 6% lies in the top ten. V was cut by 2 bases and J by 6 bases, with 14 bases left in between. The germline CDR1 and CDR2 sequences are MNHNS and SASEGT. This CDR3 is 15 amino acids long. The TCR was taken from a person aged 18 to 75 in good health. The sequencing sample was made of blood. The chain is built from TRBV6-1 and TRBJ1-5; a possible D gene is TRBD1 (5 bases). The CDR3 sequence: CASSELEDTSQPQHF. The CDR3 bases are TGTGCCAGCAGTGAATTGGAGGACACCTCTCAGCCCCAGCATTTT.